This T cell receptor beta chain derives from a study of regulatory T cells in long-lasting Graves disease. General study findings and limits: Persistent disease was characterized by preferential usage of TRBV28, TRBJ1-2 and TRBJ2-5. Having only a small sample size may have limited accuracy.

The time point: persistent/refractory GD, antithyroid drugs over 5 years with positive TRAb. Extracted RNA from PBMCs served as the source of the TCR library. The authors diagnosed Graves' disease using American Thyroid Association guidelines. Many counts were recorded for this clonotype. Its matching antigen is unknown. Library construction for TCR beta used iRepertoire HTBI primers and Arm-PCR of CDR3 regions. TCRdb reprocessed the multiplex PCR reads with MiXCR, giving one entry per CDR3 protein. The sample has 400,000 to 500,000 distinct CDR3 sequences, 20% to 25% seen once; the top ten hold about 6.6%. The CDR3 has 13 residues. Looked up from germline, CDR1 is SGHTA and CDR2 is FQGNSA. Trimming pared 5 bases from V and 5 bases from J, leaving 12 bases between.

The source is a female donor with Graves disease. Sequencing was performed on peripheral blood mononuclear cells (PBMCs), taken when the disease was refractory, from a patient treated with antithyroid drugs. The V gene is TRBV7-2, the J gene TRBJ2-5, with a possible D match to TRBD2 (6 bases). The CDR3 DNA reads as TGTGCCAGCAGCAGACTAGGGATGGAGACCCAGTACTTC. Amino acid sequence: CASSRLGMETQYF. Full variable domain (missing parts from reference TRBV7-2 and TRBJ2-5): GAGVSQSPSNKVTEKGKDVELRCDPISGHTALYWYRQSLGQGLEFLIYFQGNSAPDKSGLPSDRFSAERTGGSVSTLTIQRTQQEDSAVYLCASSRLGMETQYFGPGTRLLVL.